This TCR beta chain is from a study of identical twins. Study-wide results and limits: Surplus twin overlap in beta out-of-frame sequences was less pronounced.

V was trimmed by 5 bases and J by 0 bases, leaving 20 bases between them. CDR1 and CDR2 (germline): SEHNR, FQNEAQ (reference sequence). The length of the CDR3 is 17 residues. TCRdb analysed the 5' RACE reads with MiXCR anew, one entry per CDR3 protein. This table has under 300,000 distinct CDR3 sequences, around 8% appearing once. This clonotype showed up just a few times. Its antigen is currently unknown. These data also formed part of another study, on yellow fever vaccine responses in identical twins.

This clonotype was sampled from a young woman in good health. V gene TRBV7-9 combines with J gene TRBJ2-7; D might be TRBD1 (7 bases). The sample consisted of CD8+ T cells sorted from blood. The CDR3 loop reads CASSQWGVGTVSYEQYF. The CDR3 bases are TGTGCCAGCAGCCAATGGGGGGTGGGGACAGTCTCCTACGAGCAGTACTTC.